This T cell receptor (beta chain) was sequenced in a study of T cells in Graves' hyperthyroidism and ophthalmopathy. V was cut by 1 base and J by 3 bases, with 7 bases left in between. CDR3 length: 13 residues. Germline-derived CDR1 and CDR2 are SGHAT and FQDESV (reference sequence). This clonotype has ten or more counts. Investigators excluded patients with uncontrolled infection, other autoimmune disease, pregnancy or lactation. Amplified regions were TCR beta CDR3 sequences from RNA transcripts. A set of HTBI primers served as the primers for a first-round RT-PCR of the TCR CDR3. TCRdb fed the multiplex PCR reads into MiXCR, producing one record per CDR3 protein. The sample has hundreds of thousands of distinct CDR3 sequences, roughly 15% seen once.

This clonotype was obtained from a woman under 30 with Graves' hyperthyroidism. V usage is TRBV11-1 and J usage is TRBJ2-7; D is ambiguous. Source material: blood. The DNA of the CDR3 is TGTGCCAGCAGCTTAGACTTCAGCTACGAGCAGTACTTC. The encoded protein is CASSLDFSYEQYF.